This T cell receptor (beta chain) was sequenced in a study of T cell responses to AZD1222 COVID-19 vaccine. Study-level background: Pooled samples include second doses given at about 4 or 12 weeks.

TCRdb's table, derived via immunoSEQ multiplex PCR, lists solely in-frame clones and lacks some. The repertoire holds around 100,000 clones, about nine tenths seen once, with about 50% in the top ten. Overall study results and limits: None of the repertoires were sampled until the peak T cell response had passed. Clonal diversity may have been underestimated in mostly white British donors.

This CDR3 is 13 amino acids long. Trimming cost V 2 bases and J 4 bases; bases outside gene matches: 3. Germline CDR1 reads SGHRS; CDR2 reads YFSETQ. Concerning this clone itself: Its target is not known.

The V gene is TRBV5-1, the J gene TRBJ2-7, with TRBD1 matching 7 bases. This TCR was sampled from an adult in good health. The sequencing here drew on peripheral blood, taken on day 0 of AZD1222 vaccination. The CDR3 sequence is CASSFQGEYEQYF. In nucleotides, the CDR3 is TGCGCCAGCAGCTTTCAGGGGGAATACGAGCAGTACTTC.